This is a list of T cell receptor beta chains from one sample in a study of blood T cells in healthy people across ages. TCRdb processed the 5' RACE reads anew with MiXCR; each CDR3 protein has one entry. The profile shows about 720,000 distinct CDR3 sequences, about 24% of them singletons. Sequencing was carried out using blood. These receptors were collected from a man in his 70s in good health. Both conserved end residues are part of each CDR3. Each record gives: clone size, V gene, D gene, J gene, CDR3 protein, CDR3 DNA. A D gene is named only where the DNA matches it firmly. The size of a clone is reported for some rows only, either as once, few or many, or as a class for expanded clones.

clone_size: .
v_call: TRBV29-1
d_call: .
j_call: TRBJ1-4
cdr3_aa: CSVVLGGSYEKLFF
cdr3_nt: TGCAGCGTTGTATTGGGGGGCTCCTATGAAAAACTGTTTTTT

clone_size: many
v_call: TRBV20-1
d_call: .
j_call: TRBJ2-1
cdr3_aa: CSGDSYNEQFF
cdr3_nt: TGCAGTGGGGACTCGTACAATGAGCAGTTCTTC

clone_size: once
v_call: TRBV11-2
d_call: .
j_call: TRBJ2-7
cdr3_aa: CASSPWQGNSYEQYF
cdr3_nt: TGTGCCAGCAGCCCCTGGCAGGGTAACTCCTACGAGCAGTACTTC

clone_size: few
v_call: TRBV5-6
d_call: .
j_call: TRBJ2-5
cdr3_aa: CASSSVPGETQYF
cdr3_nt: TGTGCCAGCAGCTCCGTACCTGGGGAGACCCAGTACTTC

clone_size: few
v_call: TRBV18
d_call: .
j_call: TRBJ2-1
cdr3_aa: CASSHYDQLDNEQFF
cdr3_nt: TGTGCCAGCTCACATTATGACCAGTTGGACAATGAGCAGTTCTTC

clone_size: .
v_call: TRBV5-1
d_call: .
j_call: TRBJ2-7
cdr3_aa: CASRITRAYEQYF
cdr3_nt: TGCGCCAGCAGAATCACCCGGGCCTACGAGCAGTACTTC

clone_size: .
v_call: TRBV7-9
d_call: .
j_call: TRBJ2-3
cdr3_aa: CASSLVGDQETRYF
cdr3_nt: TGTGCCAGCAGCTTAGTAGGAGATCAAGAGACCCGGTACTTT

clone_size: once
v_call: TRBV9
d_call: .
j_call: TRBJ2-2
cdr3_aa: CASSGKTLAGELFF
cdr3_nt: TGTGCCAGCAGCGGCAAGACTCTAGCCGGGGAGCTGTTTTTT

clone_size: many
v_call: TRBV20-1
d_call: .
j_call: TRBJ2-5
cdr3_aa: CSASNAASSKTQYF
cdr3_nt: TGCAGTGCTAGTAATGCAGCCTCGTCGAAGACCCAGTACTTC

clone_size: .
v_call: TRBV19
d_call: TRBD2
j_call: TRBJ2-1
cdr3_aa: CASNAGGPYNEQFF
cdr3_nt: TGTGCCAGTAACGCGGGAGGTCCCTACAATGAGCAGTTCTTC

clone_size: .
v_call: TRBV3-1
d_call: TRBD2
j_call: TRBJ2-5
cdr3_aa: CASSQGLAGERETQYF
cdr3_nt: TGTGCCAGCAGCCAAGGACTAGCGGGAGAAAGGGAGACCCAGTACTTC

clone_size: .
v_call: TRBV7-2
d_call: TRBD2
j_call: TRBJ2-3
cdr3_aa: CASSQGLAGGRTDTQYF
cdr3_nt: TGTGCCAGCAGTCAGGGACTAGCGGGAGGACGCACAGATACGCAGTATTTT

clone_size: few
v_call: TRBV4-3
d_call: TRBD2
j_call: TRBJ2-1
cdr3_aa: CASSQDISGNYNEQFF
cdr3_nt: TGCGCCAGCAGCCAAGATATAAGCGGGAACTACAATGAGCAGTTCTTC